Below are 6 T cell receptor beta chains sequenced from a single sample in a study of T cells in Graves' hyperthyroidism and ophthalmopathy. TCR beta CDR3 sequences were amplified from RNA transcripts. Carried out on the TCR CDR3, a first-round RT-PCR used the HTBI primer set. TCRdb processed the multiplex PCR reads anew with MiXCR; each CDR3 protein has one entry. The table records about 640,000 distinct CDR3 sequences, 20% of them present only once. Material for sequencing was blood. These receptors were obtained from a man between 25 and 39 years old with Graves' ophthalmopathy.

This clonotype has a count of ten or more. The chain recombines TRBV5-1 with TRBJ2-3; TRBD1 agrees at 7 bases. Germline CDR1 is SGHRS and CDR2 is YFSETQ. CDR3 length: 15 residues. After removal of 4 bases from V and 3 bases from J, the junction contained 8 bases not matched to a gene. CDR3: CASSPSGQTTDTQYF. DNA of the CDR3: TGCGCCAGCAGCCCCTCGGGACAGACAACAGATACGCAGTATTTT.

This clonotype showed up many times. This chain uses TRBV24-1 with TRBJ2-7, with TRBD2 as a possible D gene (6 bases). There are 16 residues in the CDR3. CDR1 is KGHDR, CDR2 SFDVKD, per germline. The V and J ends lost 2 bases and 4 bases respectively, with 17 bases between them. The CDR3 sequence: CATSDYRDWKFYEQYF. DNA of the CDR3: TGTGCCACCAGTGATTACCGGGACTGGAAATTTTACGAGCAGTACTTC.

This chain connects TRBV29-1 to TRBJ2-5; TRBD2 aligns across 9 bases. CDR1 SQVTM and CDR2 ANQGSEA come from the germline V gene. V lost 5 bases and J lost 2; bases outside the gene matches: 6. The CDR3 extends over 14 amino acids. The CDR3 spells CSVQVGLAQETQYF. The CDR3 nucleotides are TGCAGCGTTCAAGTGGGACTAGCTCAAGAGACCCAGTACTTC.

The chain is built from TRBV6-1 and TRBJ2-5; D assignment may be TRBD1 or TRBD2 (5 bases each). Trimming removed 2 bases from V and 2 bases from J, with 15 bases in between. This CDR3 spans 16 amino acids. Germline lookup yields CDR1 MNHNS and CDR2 SASEGT. The CDR3 nucleotides read TGTGCCAGCAGTGAATGGATAGGGGACCGGCAAGAGACCCAGTACTTC. Encoded protein: CASSEWIGDRQETQYF.

The chain links TRBV5-5 to TRBJ2-3; D gene ambiguous. The germline gives CDR1 SGHKS, CDR2 YYEKEE (reference sequence). Trimming removed 0 bases from V and 1 base from J, with 12 bases in between. The CDR3 contains 16 residues. The CDR3 sequence is CASSLEIGGRTDTQYF. CDR3 in DNA: TGTGCCAGCAGCTTGGAAATCGGTGGGCGCACAGATACGCAGTATTTT.

This clonotype was counted a few times. J is TRBJ1-6 and V is TRBV6-2 or TRBV6-3; no clear D gene. V shed 1 base and J shed 10 bases, with 8 bases lying between them. In germline, CDR1 is MNHEY, CDR2 SVGEGT. This CDR3 contains 13 residues. This CDR3 is CASSYWENSPLHF. In DNA form, the CDR3 reads TGTGCCAGCAGTTACTGGGAGAACTCACCCCTCCACTTT.